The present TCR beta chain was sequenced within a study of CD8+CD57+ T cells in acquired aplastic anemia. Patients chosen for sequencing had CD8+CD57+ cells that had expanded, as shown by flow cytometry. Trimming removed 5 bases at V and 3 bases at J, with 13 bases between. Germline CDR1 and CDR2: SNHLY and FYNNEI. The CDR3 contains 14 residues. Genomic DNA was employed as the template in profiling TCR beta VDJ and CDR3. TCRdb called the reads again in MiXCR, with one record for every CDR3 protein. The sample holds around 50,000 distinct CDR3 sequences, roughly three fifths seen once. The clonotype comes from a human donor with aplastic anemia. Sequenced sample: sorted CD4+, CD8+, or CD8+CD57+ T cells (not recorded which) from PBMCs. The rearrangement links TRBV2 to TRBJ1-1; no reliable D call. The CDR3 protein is CASSWAVRDTEAFF. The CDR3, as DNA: TGTGCCAGCAGTTGGGCCGTAAGGGACACTGAAGCTTTCTTT.